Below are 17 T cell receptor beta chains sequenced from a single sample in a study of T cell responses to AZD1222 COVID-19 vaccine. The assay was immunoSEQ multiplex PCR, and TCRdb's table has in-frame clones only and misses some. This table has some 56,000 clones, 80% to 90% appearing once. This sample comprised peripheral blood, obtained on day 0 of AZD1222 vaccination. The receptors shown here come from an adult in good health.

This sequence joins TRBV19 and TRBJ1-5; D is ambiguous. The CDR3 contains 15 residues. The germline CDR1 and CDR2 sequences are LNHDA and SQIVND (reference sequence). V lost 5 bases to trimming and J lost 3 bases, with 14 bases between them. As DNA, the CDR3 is TGTGCCAGTAGTCGAGATTGGAAAAACAATCAGCCCCAGCATTTT. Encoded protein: CASSRDWKNNQPQHF. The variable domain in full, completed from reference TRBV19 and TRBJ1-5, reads DGGITQSPKYLFRKEGQNVTLSCEQNLNHDAMYWYRQDPGQGLRLIYYSQIVNDFQKGDIAEGYSVSREKKESFPLTVTSAQKNPTAFYLCASSRDWKNNQPQHFGDGTRLSIL.

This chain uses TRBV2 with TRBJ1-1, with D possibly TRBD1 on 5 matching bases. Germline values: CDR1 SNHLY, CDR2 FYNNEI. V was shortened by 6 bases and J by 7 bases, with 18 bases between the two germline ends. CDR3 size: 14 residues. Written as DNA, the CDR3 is TGTGCCAGCAGAGAGAGTCAGGGAGTCTATGAAGCTTTCTTT. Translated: CASRESQGVYEAFF.

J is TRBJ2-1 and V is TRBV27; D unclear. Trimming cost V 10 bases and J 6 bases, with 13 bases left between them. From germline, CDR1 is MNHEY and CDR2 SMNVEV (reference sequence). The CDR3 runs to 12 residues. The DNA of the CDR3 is TGTGCCACGACCGCCGTAGGCAATGAGCAGTTCTTC. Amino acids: CATTAVGNEQFF.

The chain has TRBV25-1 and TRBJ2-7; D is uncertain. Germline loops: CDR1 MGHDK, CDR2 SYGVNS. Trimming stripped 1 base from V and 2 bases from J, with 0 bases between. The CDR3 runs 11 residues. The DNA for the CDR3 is TGTGCCAGCAGTGAATCCTACGAGCAGTACTTC. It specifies CASSESYEQYF.

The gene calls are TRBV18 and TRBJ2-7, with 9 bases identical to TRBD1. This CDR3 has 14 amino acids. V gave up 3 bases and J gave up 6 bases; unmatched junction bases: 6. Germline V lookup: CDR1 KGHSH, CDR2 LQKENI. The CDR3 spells CASSPPGQGSEQYF. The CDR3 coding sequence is TGTGCCAGCTCACCTCCGGGACAGGGTAGCGAGCAGTACTTC.

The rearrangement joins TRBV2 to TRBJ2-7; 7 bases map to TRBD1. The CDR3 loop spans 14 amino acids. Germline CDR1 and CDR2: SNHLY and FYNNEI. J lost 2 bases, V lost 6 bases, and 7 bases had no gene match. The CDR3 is CASRSRDSPYEQYF. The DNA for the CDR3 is TGTGCCAGCAGAAGCAGGGACAGTCCCTACGAGCAGTACTTC.

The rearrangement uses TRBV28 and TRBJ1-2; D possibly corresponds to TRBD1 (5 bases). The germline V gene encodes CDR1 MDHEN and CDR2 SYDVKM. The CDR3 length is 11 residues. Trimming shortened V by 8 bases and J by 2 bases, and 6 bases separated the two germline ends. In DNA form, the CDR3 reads TGTGCCAGCGGGGCAAACTATGGCTACACCTTC. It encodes CASGANYGYTF.

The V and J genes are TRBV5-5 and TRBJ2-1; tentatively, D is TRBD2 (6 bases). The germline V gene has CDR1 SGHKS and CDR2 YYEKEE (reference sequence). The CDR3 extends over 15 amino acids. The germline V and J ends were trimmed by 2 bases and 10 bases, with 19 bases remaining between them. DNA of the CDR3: TGTGCCAGCAGCTTAGAGTTAGCGGAGGGTATCGAGCAGTTCTTC. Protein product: CASSLELAEGIEQFF.

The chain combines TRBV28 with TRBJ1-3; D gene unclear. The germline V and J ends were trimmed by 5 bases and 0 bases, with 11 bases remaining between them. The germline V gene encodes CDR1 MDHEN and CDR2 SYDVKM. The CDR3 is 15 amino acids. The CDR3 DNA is TGTGCCAGCAGTCTATCCACGTACTCTGGAAACACCATATATTTT. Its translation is CASSLSTYSGNTIYF.

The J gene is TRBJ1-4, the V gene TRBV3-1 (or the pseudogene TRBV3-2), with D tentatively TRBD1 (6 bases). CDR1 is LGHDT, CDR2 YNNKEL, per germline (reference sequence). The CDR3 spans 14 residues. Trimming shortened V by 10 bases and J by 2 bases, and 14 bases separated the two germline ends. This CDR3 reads CATTARGTNEKLFF. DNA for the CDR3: TGTGCCACCACGGCGAGGGGGACTAATGAAAAACTGTTTTTT.

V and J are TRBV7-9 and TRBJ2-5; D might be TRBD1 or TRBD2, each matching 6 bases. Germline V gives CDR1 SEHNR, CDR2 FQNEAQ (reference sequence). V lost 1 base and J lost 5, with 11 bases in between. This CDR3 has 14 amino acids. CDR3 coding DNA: TGTGCCAGCAGCTTAGGTGCCGGGGGCGAGACCCAGTACTTC. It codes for CASSLGAGGETQYF.

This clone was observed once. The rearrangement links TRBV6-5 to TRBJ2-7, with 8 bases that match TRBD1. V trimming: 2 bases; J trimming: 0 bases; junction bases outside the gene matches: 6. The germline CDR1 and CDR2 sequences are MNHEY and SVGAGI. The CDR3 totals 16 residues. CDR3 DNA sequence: TGTGCCAGCAGTTACGCGAACAGGGGGAGCTCCTACGAGCAGTACTTC. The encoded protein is CASSYANRGSSYEQYF.

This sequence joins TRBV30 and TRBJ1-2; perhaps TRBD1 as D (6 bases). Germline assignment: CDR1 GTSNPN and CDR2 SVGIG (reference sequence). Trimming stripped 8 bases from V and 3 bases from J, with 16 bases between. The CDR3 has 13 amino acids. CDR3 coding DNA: TGTGCCCGATTACAGGGTCAGGACTATGGCTACACCTTC. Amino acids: CARLQGQDYGYTF. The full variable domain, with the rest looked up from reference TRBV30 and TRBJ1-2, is SQTIHQWPATLVQPVGSPLSLECTVEGTSNPNLYWYRQAAGRGLQLLFYSVGIGQISSEVPQNLSASRPQDRQFILSSKKLLLSDSGFYLCARLQGQDYGYTFGSGTRLTVV.

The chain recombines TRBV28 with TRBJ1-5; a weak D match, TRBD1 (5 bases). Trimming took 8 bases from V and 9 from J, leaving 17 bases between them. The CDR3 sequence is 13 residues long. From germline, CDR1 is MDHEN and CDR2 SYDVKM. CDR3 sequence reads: CASGMQGGWPQHF. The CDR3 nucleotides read TGTGCCAGCGGGATGCAGGGTGGATGGCCCCAGCATTTT.

The CDR3 nucleotides are TGTGCCATCAGTGAGTCAAAGGTTACGAACACCGGGGAGCTGTTTTTT. This gives the protein CAISESKVTNTGELFF. The chain has TRBV10-3 and TRBJ2-2; D gene uncertain. This CDR3 spans 16 amino acids. From germline, CDR1 is ENHRY and CDR2 SYGVKD. Deletions cut 0 bases from V and 0 bases from J, with 8 bases between.

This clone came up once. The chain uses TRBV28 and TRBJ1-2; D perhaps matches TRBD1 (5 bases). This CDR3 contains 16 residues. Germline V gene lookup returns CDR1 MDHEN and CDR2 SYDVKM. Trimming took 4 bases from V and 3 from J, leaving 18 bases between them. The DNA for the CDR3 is TGTGCCAGCAGTTCCCCATGGGGGACTGGGGACTATGGCTACACCTTC. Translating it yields CASSSPWGTGDYGYTF.

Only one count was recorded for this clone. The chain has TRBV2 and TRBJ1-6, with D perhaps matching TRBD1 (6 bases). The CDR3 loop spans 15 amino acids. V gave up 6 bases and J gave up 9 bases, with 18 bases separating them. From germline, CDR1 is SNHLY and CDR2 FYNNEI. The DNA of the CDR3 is TGTGCCAGCAGGCCCTCGGCGGGGGCGGGTTCACCCCTCCACTTT. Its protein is CASRPSAGAGSPLHF.